A single sample gave rise to the 11 T cell receptor beta chains below, sequenced in a study of control samples from healthy donors and cancer patients. Here immunoSEQ multiplex PCR was the method, and the copy in TCRdb shows in-frame clones only, minus some. The table has 150,000 to 200,000 clones, more than 85% seen once; the top ten hold around 2.2%. Sequencing was carried out using blood. The receptors originated from a woman between 40 and 50 years old in good health.

Here the CDR3 reads CASSPEEEEKLFF. In DNA form, the CDR3 reads TGCGCCAGCAGTCCGGAAGAAGAGGAAAAACTGTTTTTT. The chain is built from TRBV10-1 and TRBJ1-4; D is unresolved. The germline V gene has CDR1 WNHNN and CDR2 SYGVQD (reference sequence). The CDR3 loop spans 13 amino acids. Trimming stripped 5 bases from V and 8 bases from J, with 12 bases between.

The chain is built from TRBV24-1 and TRBJ2-3, with 7 positions matching TRBD2. Germline CDR1 is KGHDR and CDR2 is SFDVKD. The ends lost 7 bases at V and 2 bases at J; junction bases unmatched: 17. The CDR3 runs to 18 residues. The CDR3 DNA is TGTGCCACCAGCCTTGGCGGGGGTGACTCCTACAACACAGATACGCAGTATTTT. Its translation is CATSLGGGDSYNTDTQYF.

As for this clone: One end of the junction does not line up with germline, which may come from a read error. This same CDR3 is encoded by further DNA sequences in the sample. The chain has TRBV2 and TRBJ1-5; 7 nucleotides line up with TRBD1. Germline V lookup: CDR1 SNHLY, CDR2 FYNNEI. CDR3 size: 14 residues. CDR3 in amino acids: CASSEEGAGQPQHF. DNA for the CDR3: TGTGCCAGCAGTGAAGAGGGGGCGGGTCAGCCCCAACATTTT.

This clone was detected only once. V and J are TRBV29-1 and TRBJ2-5; weak D call: TRBD2 (7 bases). The germline gives CDR1 SQVTM, CDR2 ANQGSEA. This CDR3 has 13 amino acids. Trimming removed 5 bases from V and 5 bases from J, with 15 bases in between. The CDR3 sequence: CSVLRGGIETQYF. DNA of the CDR3: TGCAGCGTTTTGAGGGGGGGGATTGAGACCCAGTACTTC.

This chain links TRBV5-4 with TRBJ2-1; D could derive from TRBD1 or TRBD2 (5 bases each). Germline CDR1 SGHNT, CDR2 YYREEE (reference sequence). V lost 7 bases, J lost 7 bases, and 21 bases lay in between. The CDR3 loop spans 15 amino acids. This chain's CDR3 is CASRLGWDLGNEQFF. For the CDR3, the DNA is TGTGCCAGCCGCCTAGGGTGGGACCTAGGGAATGAGCAGTTCTTC.

The chain carries TRBV5-1 and TRBJ2-1, with 7 bases matching TRBD1. This CDR3 has 13 residues. After removal of 3 bases from V and 4 bases from J, the junction contained 1 base not matched to a gene. Germline V gene sequence: CDR1 SGHRS, CDR2 YFSETQ. DNA of the CDR3: TGCGCCAGCAGCTGGACAGGATACAATGAGCAGTTCTTC. Protein sequence: CASSWTGYNEQFF.

The V gene is TRBV18, the J gene TRBJ1-2; no firm D call. In germline, CDR1 is KGHSH, CDR2 LQKENI. The CDR3 extends over 12 amino acids. V lost 6 bases to trimming and J lost 7 bases, with 12 bases between them. The CDR3 bases are TGTGCCAGCTCTGACGCCGGGTCTGGCTACACCTTC. Protein: CASSDAGSGYTF.

The genes are TRBV27 and TRBJ1-2; the match to TRBD1 covers 9 bases. Germline V gene data show CDR1 as MNHEY and CDR2 as SMNVEV (reference sequence). Trimming removed 2 bases from V and 0 bases from J; junction bases left unmatched: 10. The CDR3 length is 18 residues. The CDR3 is CASSLKGQGLGANYGYTF. The CDR3 DNA is TGTGCCAGCAGTTTAAAGGGACAGGGATTGGGAGCTAACTATGGCTACACCTTC.

This clone appeared once. The rearrangement joins TRBV4-1 to TRBJ2-3; D not certain. Germline CDR1 is MGHRA and CDR2 is YSYEKL. Trimming cost V 1 base and J 6 bases, with 8 bases left between them. This CDR3 spans 13 amino acids. The CDR3 nucleotides are TGCGCCAGCAGCCAAGTAGGCCCCGATACGCAGTATTTT. Protein: CASSQVGPDTQYF.

The gene calls are TRBV9 and TRBJ1-1, with D possibly TRBD1 on 5 matching bases. Trimming pared 4 bases from V and 4 bases from J, leaving 11 bases between. Germline CDR1 SGDLS, CDR2 YYNGEE. This CDR3 has 13 amino acids. The chain's CDR3 is CASSPLGGTEAFF. In DNA, the CDR3 is TGTGCCAGCAGCCCCCTCGGGGGCACTGAAGCTTTCTTT.

This clone appeared a single time. The CDR3 DNA sequence: TGCGCCAGCAGCAAAGAAGGGTCCTATCCCCCAAACATTCAGTACTTC. Translating it yields CASSKEGSYPPNIQYF. V and J are TRBV5-1 and TRBJ2-4; no firm D call. Germline V CDR1 and CDR2: SGHRS, YFSETQ. This CDR3 has 16 amino acids. V lost 4 bases to trimming and J lost 6 bases, with 20 bases between them.